Listed here are 20 T cell receptor beta chains from one sample, sequenced in a study of blood T cell repertoires in COVID-19. The repertoire was sequenced with immunoSEQ multiplex PCR; TCRdb's copy has only in-frame clones and lacks some. Found here are approximately 300,000 clones, 89% of them singletons; the top ten hold under 6.5%. The source material was peripheral blood. The receptors stem from a man younger than 35 who had recovered from COVID-19.

The chain recombines TRBV7-9 with TRBJ2-7, with TRBD1 matching 7 bases. V gave up 3 bases and J gave up 2 bases; unmatched junction bases: 4. Germline-derived CDR1 and CDR2 are SEHNR and FQNEAQ (reference sequence). The CDR3 has 14 residues. CDR3: CASSFDRETYEQYF. CDR3 coding DNA: TGTGCCAGCAGCTTCGACAGGGAAACCTACGAGCAGTACTTC.

Comments on this clone: Other DNA sequences within the sample encode an identical CDR3. The chain joins TRBV18 to TRBJ1-1; a weak D match, TRBD1 (6 bases). The CDR3 has 13 residues. CDR1 is KGHSH and CDR2 is LQKENI in the germline V gene. The V and J ends lost 1 base and 4 bases respectively, with 7 bases between them. CDR3: CASSPLGGTEAFF. Here the CDR3 DNA reads TGTGCCAGCTCACCACTAGGGGGCACTGAAGCTTTCTTT.

This clone showed up just a few times. The chain joins TRBV5-1 to TRBJ2-7; 8 bases match TRBD2. The germline CDR1 and CDR2 sequences are SGHRS and YFSETQ. J was trimmed by 5 bases and V by 1 base; bases with no gene match: 2. This CDR3 spans 13 amino acids. CDR3 residues: CASSLLRGDEQYF. The CDR3 nucleotides are TGCGCCAGCAGCTTGCTGCGGGGGGACGAGCAGTACTTC. The complete variable domain, with remaining parts taken from reference TRBV5-1 and TRBJ2-7, reads KAGVTQTPRYLIKTRGQQVTLSCSPISGHRSVSWYQQTPGQGLQFLFEYFSETQRNKGNFPGRFSGRQFSNSRSEMNVSTLELGDSALYLCASSLLRGDEQYFGPGTRLTVT.

The chain couples TRBV4-1 to TRBJ1-4; weak D call: TRBD1 (5 bases). Between the trimmed V and J ends, which lost 4 bases and 10 bases, there was a span of 13 bases. The CDR3 runs 13 residues. The V gene's germline CDR1 is MGHRA and CDR2 YSYEKL. The CDR3 DNA is TGCGCCAGCAGCCCGGAGGGGACGGTAAAACTGTTTTTT. Residues: CASSPEGTVKLFF.

This chain links TRBV28 with TRBJ1-5, with D unresolved. CDR1 is MDHEN and CDR2 is SYDVKM in the germline V gene. The CDR3 consists of 18 residues. V gave up 1 base and J gave up 0 bases, with 16 bases separating them. In DNA form, the CDR3 reads TGTGCCAGCAGTTTATCCACGGGGAGGAGTTATAGCAATCAGCCCCAGCATTTT. Its protein is CASSLSTGRSYSNQPQHF.

The rearrangement joins TRBV19 to TRBJ1-2, with TRBD1 as a possible D gene (5 bases). Trimming shortened V by 10 bases and J by 1 base, and 16 bases separated the two germline ends. The CDR3 extends over 14 amino acids. Germline CDR1 and CDR2: LNHDA and SQIVND (reference sequence). The CDR3 sequence: CATSRQRNNYGYTF. The CDR3 coding sequence is TGTGCCACCTCTCGACAGAGGAATAACTATGGCTACACCTTC.

The rearrangement links TRBV11-3 to TRBJ2-1; tentative D call: TRBD1 (6 bases). V was pared by 0 bases and J by 10 bases, with 22 bases between. This CDR3 contains 17 residues. CDR1 SGHNT and CDR2 YENEEA come from the germline V gene. The CDR3 nucleotides read TGTGCCAGCAGCTTAGAGTCATGGGGGCAGGGTAATGGGGAGCAGTTCTTC. Encoded protein: CASSLESWGQGNGEQFF.

V and J are TRBV2 and TRBJ2-7; the D gene is possibly TRBD1 (5 bases). CDR1 SNHLY and CDR2 FYNNEI come from the germline V gene. Between the trimmed V and J ends, which lost 8 bases and 0 bases, there was a span of 20 bases. CDR3 length: 16 residues. The DNA for the CDR3 is TGTGCCAGCTATTCCTCGAAGGACACCGGCTCCTACGAGCAGTACTTC. Its translation: CASYSSKDTGSYEQYF.

The V and J genes are TRBV4-1 and TRBJ1-2, with D uncertain. V shed 0 bases and J shed 2 bases, with 7 bases lying between them. The CDR3 covers 14 residues. Germline V CDR1 and CDR2: MGHRA, YSYEKL. CDR3 DNA sequence: TGCGCCAGCAGCCAAGAGTCCGGGAACTATGGCTACACCTTC. This codes for CASSQESGNYGYTF.

The V and J genes are TRBV13 and TRBJ1-1, with D possibly being TRBD1 (6 bases). With 5 bases removed from V and 1 base from J, the gap between germline ends came to 11 bases. CDR3 length equals 14 residues. The germline CDR1 and CDR2 sequences are PRHDT and FYEKMQ (reference sequence). CDR3 amino acids: CASSRRDTNTEAFF. CDR3 coding DNA: TGTGCCAGCAGCCGCCGGGACACGAACACTGAAGCTTTCTTT.

This sequence joins TRBV4-1 and TRBJ2-4, with D possibly matching TRBD1 (5 bases). The germline gives CDR1 MGHRA, CDR2 YSYEKL. V lost 1 base, J lost 0 bases, and 10 bases lay in between. The CDR3 spans 16 residues. DNA of the CDR3: TGCGCCAGCAGCCAAGTGGGGCCTCTAGCCAAAAACATTCAGTACTTC. Its protein is CASSQVGPLAKNIQYF.

This clone was seen once. The chain employs TRBV2 and TRBJ1-1; 8 bases match TRBD1. The V and J ends lost 6 bases and 1 base, in that order; junction bases with no gene match: 7. The length of the CDR3 is 15 residues. CDR1 and CDR2 from the germline V gene are SNHLY and FYNNEI. This CDR3 is CASSSKGQENTEAFF. For the CDR3, the DNA is TGTGCCAGCAGCTCCAAGGGACAGGAGAACACTGAAGCTTTCTTT.

The V call is TRBV4-1, the J call TRBJ2-7; 8 nucleotides agree with TRBD2. Germline values: CDR1 MGHRA, CDR2 YSYEKL. This CDR3 has 16 amino acids. Trimming at V came to 3 bases and at J to 0 bases, leaving 7 bases not matched to a gene. This CDR3 reads CASSHPTSESSYEQYF. CDR3 DNA: TGCGCCAGCAGCCATCCGACTAGCGAGAGCTCCTACGAGCAGTACTTC.

V usage is TRBV6-5 and J usage is TRBJ1-5, with 8 bases aligning to TRBD1. V trimming: 6 bases; J trimming: 4 bases; junction bases outside the gene matches: 8. Germline CDR1 MNHEY, CDR2 SVGAGI. CDR3 size: 15 residues. CDR3 DNA: TGTGCCAGCAGGGAGACAGGGGTATTAAATCAGCCCCAGCATTTT. Translating it yields CASRETGVLNQPQHF.

The gene calls are TRBV27 and TRBJ2-2; D may be TRBD1 (6 bases). The germline V gene has CDR1 MNHEY and CDR2 SMNVEV (reference sequence). This CDR3 comprises 15 residues. The V end was cut by 3 bases, the J end by 3 bases, with 11 bases between. CDR3 in amino acids: CASSFDRTYTGELFF. The CDR3 DNA sequence: TGTGCCAGCAGTTTCGACAGGACCTACACCGGGGAGCTGTTTTTT.

The chain has TRBV15 and TRBJ1-1; weak D call: TRBD1 (5 bases). The CDR3 contains 14 residues. The V gene's germline CDR1 is LNHNV and CDR2 YYDKDF (reference sequence). The V end was cut by 5 bases, the J end by 3 bases, with 13 bases between. The CDR3 region has the DNA TGTGCCACCAGCCGCCCGGGGGGTCACACTGAAGCTTTCTTT. It codes for CATSRPGGHTEAFF.

The chain combines TRBV4-1 with TRBJ2-7; maybe TRBD2 (7 bases). CDR1 is MGHRA, CDR2 YSYEKL, per germline. The CDR3 has 18 residues. V lost 1 base, J lost 2 bases, and 21 bases lay in between. The CDR3 loop is CASSQGGASGGLTYEQYF. For the CDR3, the DNA is TGCGCCAGCAGCCAAGGTGGGGCCTCCGGGGGGCTCACCTACGAGCAGTACTTC.

In regard to this clone: The junction departs from germline at one end; a sequencing error may be responsible. This chain links TRBV6-1 with TRBJ2-5, with D perhaps TRBD1 (6 bases). The germline V gene encodes CDR1 MNHNS and CDR2 SASEGT. The CDR3 has 10 amino acids. The CDR3 nucleotides are TGTGCCAGCAGTGAAGCGGGGGCGAACTTC. It translates to CASSEAGANF.

The CDR3 reads CASSQESLAGGTDTQYF. Written as DNA, the CDR3 is TGTGCCAGCAGCCAAGAATCGCTAGCGGGGGGGACAGATACGCAGTATTTT. The chain combines TRBV4-2 with TRBJ2-3; 12 nucleotides match TRBD2. The CDR3 length is 17 residues. V dropped 0 bases and J dropped 3; count of bases not matched to a gene: 4. Germline V CDR1 and CDR2: LGHNA, YNFKEQ.

The gene calls are TRBV30 and TRBJ2-3; TRBD2 is a possible D gene (5 bases). This CDR3 has 15 amino acids. V lost 5 bases to trimming and J lost 3 bases, with 18 bases between them. Germline V gene sequence: CDR1 GTSNPN, CDR2 SVGIG (reference sequence). The CDR3 DNA reads TGTGCCTGGGGCAAGCGGACCCTGGGGACAGATACGCAGTATTTT. Translated, it gives CAWGKRTLGTDTQYF.